A selection of T cell receptor beta chains follows, all from one sample in a study of blood T cells in healthy people across ages. TCRdb reprocessed the 5' RACE reads with MiXCR, giving one entry per CDR3 protein. The sample carries about a million distinct CDR3 sequences, roughly 50% recorded once. Sequences were obtained from blood. Receptors originate from an older woman in good health. Both conserved end residues are part of each CDR3. The D gene is left open where the match is weak. Rows may omit the clone size; those that give it use once, few, many or a size class.

few,NA,TRBJ2-7,TRBV7-9,TGTGCCAGCAGCTTAAAAATTGACGAGCAGTACTTC,CASSLKIDEQYF
few,TRBD2,TRBJ2-5,TRBV28,TGTGCCAGCAGGCCCCACGGTAGCGGGAGTTGGGAGACCCAGTACTTC,CASRPHGSGSWETQYF
few,NA,TRBJ2-7,TRBV5-1,TGCGCCAGCAGCTGGACAGCTAACTACGAGCAGTACTTC,CASSWTANYEQYF
NA,NA,TRBJ2-2,TRBV7-2,TGTGCCAGCAGCCAGCTAGGGAACACCGGGGAGCTGTTTTTT,CASSQLGNTGELFF
NA,TRBD2,TRBJ2-5,TRBV20-1,TGCAGTGCTAGACCCTTAGCGGGAGGGTTAGAGACCCAGTACTTC,CSARPLAGGLETQYF
NA,NA,TRBJ1-2,TRBV27,TGTGCCAGCAGAGAGGGGGAGGGGTACTATGGCTACACCTTC,CASREGEGYYGYTF
few,TRBD2,TRBJ2-4,TRBV27,TGTGCCAGCAGTTCGGTGGGAGGGCCGGATGAGCAGTACTTC,CASSSVGGPDEQYF
NA,NA,TRBJ2-1,TRBV27,TGTGCCAGCAGTCCCGATAGACCCGGGACCCTGGCCTACAATGAGCAGTTCTTC,CASSPDRPGTLAYNEQFF
NA,NA,TRBJ1-6,TRBV10-3,TGTGCCATCAGGGGTTCCTATAATTCACCCCTCCACTTT,CAIRGSYNSPLHF
NA,TRBD2,TRBJ2-7,TRBV6-6,TGTGCCAGCAGTTTGTTCGGGGCTAGCGGGAGGAATGAGCAGTACTTC,CASSLFGASGRNEQYF
NA,NA,TRBJ1-1,TRBV5-1,TGCGCCAGCAGCAAGGGGGGTGGTTGGTCTGAAGCTTTCTTT,CASSKGGGWSEAFF